These 27 T cell receptor beta chains were all obtained from the same sample, sequenced in a study of Tregs in tolerant kidney transplant recipients. These receptors lack a known antigen. Clones were sequenced by immunoSEQ multiplex PCR, and TCRdb holds only the in-frame ones, with some missing. The sample contains tens of thousands of clones, about 95% of which appear only once. The sample was Tregs from blood cultured with allogeneic cells. These receptors were obtained from a human donor in good health.

The rearrangement joins TRBV6-1 to TRBJ1-1, with D possibly matching TRBD1 (6 bases). The V gene lost 4 bases and the J gene lost 5 bases, with 14 bases spanning the gap. The length of the CDR3 is 14 residues. Germline V gene sequence: CDR1 MNHNS, CDR2 SASEGT. The chain's CDR3 is CASSVQGGYTEAFF. CDR3 in DNA: TGTGCCAGCAGTGTTCAAGGGGGGTATACTGAAGCTTTCTTT.

V and J are TRBV29-1 and TRBJ1-1; D is unresolved. CDR1 is SQVTM and CDR2 is ANQGSEA in the germline V gene. The CDR3 contains 13 residues. V lost 2 bases to trimming and J lost 1 base, with 8 bases between them. The CDR3, as DNA: TGCAGCGTTGAATTCACGTGGAACACTGAAGCTTTCTTT. Translating it yields CSVEFTWNTEAFF.

The rearrangement uses TRBV5-4 and TRBJ2-3; tentatively, D is TRBD2 (6 bases). Trimming stripped 1 base from V and 3 bases from J, with 12 bases between. Germline CDR1 reads SGHNT; CDR2 reads YYREEE (reference sequence). This CDR3 is built from 15 residues. This CDR3 reads CASSLSLAFTDTQYF. CDR3 nucleotide sequence: TGTGCCAGCAGCTTGTCCCTAGCGTTTACAGATACGCAGTATTTT. The variable domain in full, with the rest retrieved from reference TRBV5-4 and TRBJ2-3, is ETGVTQSPTHLIKTRGQQVTLRCSSQSGHNTVSWYQQALGQGPQFIFQYYREEENGRGNFPPRFSGLQFPNYSSELNVNALELDDSALYLCASSLSLAFTDTQYFGPGTRLTVL.

The J gene is TRBJ2-2, the V gene TRBV10-2; possibly TRBD2 for D (7 bases). CDR3 size: 16 residues. CDR1 and CDR2 from the germline V gene are WSHSY and SAAADI. Trimming cost V 6 bases and J 3 bases, with 17 bases left between them. The CDR3 DNA is TGCGCCAGCAGAATCTGGGGGGGCCGGGACACCGGGGAGCTGTTTTTT. Translated, it gives CASRIWGGRDTGELFF.

The chain links TRBV18 to TRBJ1-3, with a tentative D call TRBD1 (5 bases). V was clipped by 3 bases and J by 0 bases, with 9 bases between them. The germline V gene encodes CDR1 KGHSH and CDR2 LQKENI. CDR3 size: 15 residues. CDR3 amino acids: CASSPDINSGNTIYF. The CDR3 DNA follows: TGTGCCAGCTCACCGGACATTAACTCTGGAAACACCATATATTTT.

The genes are TRBV29-1 and TRBJ2-7, with 9 bases aligning to TRBD1. J lost 3 bases, V lost 7 bases, and 10 bases had no gene match. CDR1 and CDR2 from the germline V gene are SQVTM and ANQGSEA. The CDR3 extends over 14 amino acids. CDR3 protein: CSAGVGTGNYEQYF. In DNA form, the CDR3 reads TGCAGCGCCGGAGTGGGGACAGGGAACTACGAGCAGTACTTC.

This chain links TRBV5-6 with TRBJ1-2, with D possibly TRBD1 on 5 matching bases. Germline V lookup: CDR1 SGHDT, CDR2 YYEEEE. The CDR3 loop spans 15 amino acids. Trimming took off 2 bases at V and 0 bases at J, with 11 bases between the two ends. Written as DNA, the CDR3 is TGTGCCAGCAGCTTTCCAGGGAACACTAACTATGGCTACACCTTC. This codes for CASSFPGNTNYGYTF.

The chain recombines TRBV10-1 with TRBJ2-7; D could derive from TRBD1 or TRBD2 (5 bases each). CDR1 is WNHNN and CDR2 is SYGVQD in the germline V gene (reference sequence). CDR3 size: 15 residues. Trimming pared 4 bases from V and 7 bases from J, leaving 20 bases between. CDR3 region: CASSGPGTAEEEQYF. CDR3 nucleotides: TGCGCCAGCAGTGGCCCCGGGACGGCGGAGGAAGAGCAGTACTTC.

Only a few counts were recorded for this clone. The rearrangement joins TRBV27 to TRBJ1-6; D gene uncertain. Looked up from germline, CDR1 is MNHEY and CDR2 is SMNVEV (reference sequence). This CDR3 spans 13 amino acids. The V end lost 8 bases, the J end lost 7 bases, and 12 bases lay between the germline ends. In DNA, the CDR3 is TGTGCCAGCTCACGGGTCCCCAATTCACCCCTCCACTTT. This gives the protein CASSRVPNSPLHF.

This clone was observed once. This chain links TRBV7-8 with TRBJ2-1; maybe TRBD2 (6 bases). Germline loops: CDR1 SGHVS, CDR2 FQNEAQ. Trimming took off 3 bases at V and 6 bases at J, with 18 bases between the two ends. There are 16 residues in the CDR3. The CDR3 spells CASSLGGLRTSNEQFF. Here the CDR3 DNA reads TGTGCCAGCAGCTTGGGGGGTCTACGAACCTCCAATGAGCAGTTCTTC.

This chain connects TRBV11-2 to TRBJ1-2; D is ambiguous. V was pared by 2 bases and J by 3 bases, with 7 bases between. The germline V gene has CDR1 SGHAT and CDR2 FQNNGV. This CDR3 is built from 13 residues. The CDR3 sequence: CASSLNWDYGYTF. CDR3 coding DNA: TGTGCCAGCAGCTTAAACTGGGACTATGGCTACACCTTC. The full variable domain, rest sourced from reference TRBV11-2 and TRBJ1-2, is EAGVAQSPRYKIIEKRQSVAFWCNPISGHATLYWYQQILGQGPKLLIQFQNNGVVDDSQLPKDRFSAERLKGVDSTLKIQPAKLEDSAVYLCASSLNWDYGYTFGSGTRLTVV.

This chain uses TRBV19 with TRBJ1-2; perhaps TRBD1 as D (5 bases). This CDR3 is built from 15 residues. Germline CDR1 reads LNHDA; CDR2 reads SQIVND (reference sequence). Trimming removed 2 bases at V and 6 bases at J, with 16 bases between. CDR3 amino acids: CASSITRGRRDGYTF. DNA for the CDR3: TGTGCCAGTAGTATAACCCGGGGCCGTCGTGATGGCTACACCTTC.

The chain links TRBV11-2 to TRBJ2-1, with TRBD2 identical over 10 bases. Germline V lookup: CDR1 SGHAT, CDR2 FQNNGV. V was pared by 1 base and J by 1 base, with 4 bases of the junction left unmatched. CDR3 size: 17 residues. The CDR3 DNA follows: TGTGCCAGCAGCTTAGTTAGGACTAGCGGATCCTACAATGAGCAGTTCTTC. Protein sequence: CASSLVRTSGSYNEQFF.

This clone was recorded once. This rearrangement joins TRBV5-6 to TRBJ2-3; a weak D match, TRBD2 (5 bases). CDR1 is SGHDT, CDR2 YYEEEE, per germline. This CDR3 spans 14 amino acids. V lost 3 bases, J lost 1 base, and 9 bases lay in between. The CDR3 sequence is CASSSSGGTDTQYF. The CDR3 coding sequence is TGTGCCAGCAGCTCTTCCGGGGGCACAGATACGCAGTATTTT.

CDR3 in amino acids: CARDRGGVSYNEQFF. CDR3 sequence (DNA): TGTGCCAGGGACAGGGGAGGTGTCTCCTACAATGAGCAGTTCTTC. This rearrangement joins TRBV2 to TRBJ2-1; 9 bases map to TRBD1. This CDR3 has 15 residues. Per the germline V gene, CDR1 is SNHLY and CDR2 is FYNNEI. J was trimmed by 0 bases and V by 9 bases; bases with no gene match: 6.

The chain is built from TRBV5-4 and TRBJ2-3, with a possible D match to TRBD1 (5 bases). Germline values: CDR1 SGHNT, CDR2 YYREEE (reference sequence). The CDR3 totals 14 residues. The ends were cut back, 5 bases at V and 0 bases at J, with 10 bases in the middle. This chain's CDR3 is CASSQGQSTDTQYF. CDR3 in DNA: TGTGCCAGCAGTCAGGGCCAAAGCACAGATACGCAGTATTTT.

The V call is TRBV7-2, the J call TRBJ2-1; TRBD1 is a possible D gene (5 bases). CDR1 is SGHTA and CDR2 is FQGNSA in the germline V gene. This CDR3 comprises 14 residues. Trimming pared 1 base from V and 7 bases from J, leaving 11 bases between. The CDR3 here is CASSLEGRENEQFF. The CDR3 region has the DNA TGTGCCAGCAGCTTAGAGGGCAGGGAAAATGAGCAGTTCTTC.

The CDR3 coding sequence is TGTGCCAGCAGCGGAAGAGCGGGAGTCGTCGGGGAGCTGTTTTTT. Translation: CASSGRAGVVGELFF. The V and J genes are TRBV9 and TRBJ2-2, with 8 bases that match TRBD2. Per germline, CDR1 SGDLS and CDR2 YYNGEE. The junction had 8 bases not matched to a gene; V was cut back by 3 bases and J by 7 bases. The length of the CDR3 is 15 residues. Supplemented by reference TRBV9 and TRBJ2-2, the full variable domain reads DSGVTQTPKHLITATGQRVTLRCSPRSGDLSVYWYQQSLDQGLQFLIQYYNGEERAKGNILERFSAQQFPDLHSELNLSSLELGDSALYFCASSGRAGVVGELFFGEGSRLTVL.

The chain links TRBV10-2 to TRBJ1-5, with D maybe TRBD1 (5 bases). V was cut by 4 bases and J by 6 bases, with 19 bases left in between. Germline CDR1 reads WSHSY; CDR2 reads SAAADI. This CDR3 spans 16 amino acids. The CDR3 region has the DNA TGCGCCAGCAGTGGGGGGAGTTGGGAGTTGGGTCAGCCCCAGCATTTT. This encodes CASSGGSWELGQPQHF.

The chain is built from TRBV5-1 and TRBJ2-5, with D hard to call. This CDR3 spans 11 amino acids. Trimming took 4 bases from V and 5 from J, leaving 6 bases between them. Germline CDR1 and CDR2: SGHRS and YFSETQ. The CDR3: CASSVGETQYF. As DNA, the CDR3 is TGCGCCAGCAGCGTGGGCGAGACCCAGTACTTC. The variable domain in full, completed from reference TRBV5-1 and TRBJ2-5, reads KAGVTQTPRYLIKTRGQQVTLSCSPISGHRSVSWYQQTPGQGLQFLFEYFSETQRNKGNFPGRFSGRQFSNSRSEMNVSTLELGDSALYLCASSVGETQYFGPGTRLLVL.

This chain uses TRBV5-4 with TRBJ1-6; weak D call: TRBD1 (5 bases). From germline, CDR1 is SGHNT and CDR2 YYREEE (reference sequence). The ends were cut back, 5 bases at V and 7 bases at J, with 16 bases in the middle. The CDR3 has 15 residues. This CDR3 is CASSPTGTPNSPLHF. The CDR3 bases are TGTGCCAGCAGTCCTACCGGGACCCCGAATTCACCCCTCCACTTT.

J is TRBJ2-7 and V is TRBV9; 9 nucleotides match TRBD2. This CDR3 is built from 17 residues. The V gene end was trimmed by 0 bases and the J gene end by 4 bases; junction bases not matched to a gene: 11. CDR1 is SGDLS and CDR2 is YYNGEE in the germline V gene. CDR3 in DNA: TGTGCCAGCAGCGTAGGAGGCCGACTAGCGGACCCGTACGAGCAGTACTTC. Translated: CASSVGGRLADPYEQYF. Filled out from reference TRBV9 and TRBJ2-7, the complete variable domain reads DSGVTQTPKHLITATGQRVTLRCSPRSGDLSVYWYQQSLDQGLQFLIQYYNGEERAKGNILERFSAQQFPDLHSELNLSSLELGDSALYFCASSVGGRLADPYEQYFGPGTRLTVT.

The gene calls are TRBV11-2 and TRBJ1-1, with D possibly matching TRBD1 (5 bases). CDR3 length equals 17 residues. V was trimmed by 3 bases and J by 0 bases, leaving 17 bases between them. Germline V lookup: CDR1 SGHAT, CDR2 FQNNGV. The CDR3 loop is CASSLGQGLYMNTEAFF. CDR3 sequence (DNA): TGTGCCAGCAGCTTGGGGCAAGGTCTGTATATGAACACTGAAGCTTTCTTT.

The gene calls are TRBV27 and TRBJ2-1, with D possibly TRBD2 on 6 matching bases. Germline loops: CDR1 MNHEY, CDR2 SMNVEV (reference sequence). V was trimmed by 6 bases and J by 5 bases, leaving 23 bases between them. The CDR3 covers 17 residues. The CDR3 spells CASRPPSPGLGNNEQFF. As DNA, the CDR3 is TGTGCCAGCAGGCCGCCATCCCCGGGACTGGGGAACAATGAGCAGTTCTTC.

The chain combines TRBV11-2 with TRBJ1-1; no firm D call. Germline lookup yields CDR1 SGHAT and CDR2 FQNNGV. V lost 3 bases to trimming and J lost 0 bases, with 11 bases between them. The CDR3 is 15 amino acids. CDR3 sequence (DNA): TGTGCCAGCAGCTTGGGAAGCGGTATGAACACTGAAGCTTTCTTT. Protein product: CASSLGSGMNTEAFF.

The J gene is TRBJ2-2, the V gene TRBV6-5; D is uncertain. This CDR3 spans 12 amino acids. V was pared by 9 bases and J by 0 bases, with 5 bases between. From germline, CDR1 is MNHEY and CDR2 SVGAGI. CDR3 nucleotides: TGTGCCAGTACATCGAACACCGGGGAGCTGTTTTTT. Amino acid sequence: CASTSNTGELFF.

CDR3 loop: CASTKTGNYEQYF. Here the CDR3 DNA reads TGTGCCAGCACCAAGACAGGTAACTACGAGCAGTACTTC. This rearrangement joins TRBV28 to TRBJ2-5, with D tentatively TRBD1 (6 bases). The DNA end is more similar to TRBJ2-7, so the J call may be wrong. Germline V gene sequence: CDR1 MDHEN, CDR2 SYDVKM. This CDR3 region has 13 residues.